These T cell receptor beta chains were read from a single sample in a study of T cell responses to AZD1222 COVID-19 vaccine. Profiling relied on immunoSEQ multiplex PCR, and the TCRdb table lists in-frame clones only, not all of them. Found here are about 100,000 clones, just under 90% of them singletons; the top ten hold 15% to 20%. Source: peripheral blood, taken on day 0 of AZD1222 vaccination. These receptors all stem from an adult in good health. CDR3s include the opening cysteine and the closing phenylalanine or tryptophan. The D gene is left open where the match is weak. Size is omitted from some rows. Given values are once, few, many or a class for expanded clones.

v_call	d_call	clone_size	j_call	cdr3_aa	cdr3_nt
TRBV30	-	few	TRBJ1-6	CAWSEGTRNSPLHF	TGTGCCTGGAGTGAAGGAACGAGGAATTCACCCCTCCACTTT
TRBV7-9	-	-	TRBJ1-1	CASSLGHRNTEAFF	TGTGCCAGCAGCTTAGGTCACAGGAACACTGAAGCTTTCTTT
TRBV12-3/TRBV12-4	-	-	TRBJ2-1	CASSLYSTNEQFF	TGTGCCAGCAGTTTATATAGCACCAATGAGCAGTTCTTC
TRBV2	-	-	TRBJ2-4	CASSERVVLAKNIQYF	TGTGCCAGCAGTGAAAGGGTGGTCCTGGCCAAAAACATTCAGTACTTC
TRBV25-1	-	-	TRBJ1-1	CASRKWGSNTEAFF	TGTGCCAGCAGGAAGTGGGGCTCGAACACTGAAGCTTTCTTT
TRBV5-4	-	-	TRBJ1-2	CASSPGTSLGGYTF	TGTGCCAGCAGCCCAGGGACTTCCCTGGGCGGCTACACCTTC
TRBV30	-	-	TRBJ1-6	CAWSGRGAALHF	TGTGCCTGGAGCGGTCGAGGGGCGGCCCTCCACTTT
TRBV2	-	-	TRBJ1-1	CASSEAGRDTEAFF	TGTGCCAGCAGTGAAGCAGGACGGGACACTGAAGCTTTCTTT
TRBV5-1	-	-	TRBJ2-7	CASSLATTQGAYEQYF	TGCGCCAGCAGCTTAGCCACCACTCAGGGCGCCTACGAGCAGTACTTC
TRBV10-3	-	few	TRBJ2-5	CAISYGRGGQETQYF	TGTGCCATCAGTTACGGTAGAGGGGGGCAAGAGACCCAGTACTTC
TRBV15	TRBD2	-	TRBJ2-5	CATSRDRVGGPRETQYF	TGTGCCACCAGCAGAGATCGGGTGGGAGGGCCTCGAGAGACCCAGTACTTC
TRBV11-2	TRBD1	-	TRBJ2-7	CASSLNLDREQYF	TGTGCCAGCAGCCTTAACCTGGACAGGGAGCAGTACTTC
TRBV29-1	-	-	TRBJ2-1	CSVDPGLYNEQFF	TGCAGCGTTGATCCAGGGTTGTACAATGAGCAGTTCTTC
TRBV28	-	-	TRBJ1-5	CASSRSNQPQHF	TGTGCCAGCAGTCGTAGCAATCAGCCCCAGCATTTT
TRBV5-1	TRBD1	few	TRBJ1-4	CASSQDRLGGKLFF	TGCGCCAGCAGCCAGGACAGGTTAGGGGGAAAACTGTTTTTT
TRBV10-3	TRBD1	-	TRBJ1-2	CAISRQGETFGGYGYTF	TGTGCCATCAGCCGACAGGGGGAAACTTTCGGAGGCTATGGCTACACCTTC